This TCR beta chain was sequenced during a study of cytomegalovirus exposure and HLA in healthy donors. The PCR had 60 Vbeta and 13 Jbeta primers. Here immunoSEQ multiplex PCR was the method, and the copy in TCRdb shows in-frame clones only, minus some. The table has roughly 150,000 clones, around 63% seen once. Trimming took off 3 bases at V and 2 bases at J, with 13 bases between the two ends. Per the germline V gene, CDR1 is SGHVS and CDR2 is FQNEAQ. The CDR3 contains 15 residues. General study results and limits: There were three CMV-associated chains whose specificity for CMV antigens was confirmed in vitro. What a later analysis showed was that several of the most significant clusters appeared linked to common viral pathogens.

This clone appeared a single time. Its antigen is still unknown. This chain links TRBV7-8 with TRBJ2-5; no reliable D call. This TCR came from a human donor in good health. Sequenced sample: PBMCs. The CDR3 nucleotides are TGTGCCAGCAGCTTGTCGAACGGCGGACAAGAGACCCAGTACTTC. Amino acid sequence: CASSLSNGGQETQYF.